These 25 T cell receptor beta chains were sequenced from one sample in a study of human T cells and chemical hapten exposure. In TCRdb, the RACE reads were re-called with MiXCR into one record per CDR3 protein. This table holds fewer than 350,000 distinct CDR3 sequences, around 7.3% found once. Time point in this sample: pre-sensitization, week 0. The treatment denotes: therapeutic diphenylcyclopropenone sensitization with weekly scalp DPC. The source was whole blood, collected in connection with sensitization to the hapten diphenylcyclopropenone (DPC). The receptors come from a young man with alopecia areata. Some clones in this sample may be carry-over from other donors' samples.

This clonotype has a count of ten or more. The chain joins TRBV18 to TRBJ1-5; the D gene is possibly TRBD1 (6 bases). Trimming removed 1 base at V and 5 bases at J, with 12 bases between. Germline V gene data show CDR1 as KGHSH and CDR2 as LQKENI. The CDR3 covers 15 residues. The CDR3 DNA is TGTGCCAGCTCACCACAACAACAGGGACATCAGCCCCAGCATTTT. Translating it yields CASSPQQQGHQPQHF.

There are many counts of this clonotype. The chain joins TRBV4-3 to TRBJ1-4; D might be TRBD1 (5 bases). Germline V gives CDR1 LGHNA, CDR2 YSLEER. The CDR3 has 17 residues. Trimming left V 0 bases short and J 0 bases short, with 11 bases between. CDR3 amino acids: CASSQDQGPSTNEKLFF. The CDR3 nucleotides read TGCGCCAGCAGCCAAGATCAGGGCCCCTCAACTAATGAAAAACTGTTTTTT.

V is TRBV19 and J is TRBJ2-2; either TRBD1 or TRBD2 may supply D (6 bases each). V lost 5 bases, J lost 4 bases, and 20 bases lay in between. From germline, CDR1 is LNHDA and CDR2 SQIVND (reference sequence). The CDR3 extends over 17 amino acids. CDR3 sequence (DNA): TGTGCCAGTAGTTTCCGACTAGGACAGCCGTCCACCGGGGAGCTGTTTTTT. Protein sequence: CASSFRLGQPSTGELFF.

The V gene is TRBV7-9, the J gene TRBJ2-7; 7 bases are a match to TRBD2. The V gene end was trimmed by 1 base and the J gene end by 6 bases; junction bases not matched to a gene: 0. Germline V gene sequence: CDR1 SEHNR, CDR2 FQNEAQ (reference sequence). The length of the CDR3 is 12 residues. The CDR3 bases are TGTGCCAGCAGCTTAGAGCGGGGCGAGCAGTACGTC. This translates into CASSLERGEQYV.

This clonotype turned up a few times. The chain has TRBV11-2 and TRBJ1-1; no firm D call. There are 14 residues in the CDR3. V lost 1 base and J 1 base, leaving 7 bases between the germline ends. In germline, CDR1 is SGHAT, CDR2 FQNNGV. The CDR3 bases are TGTGCCAGCAGCTTAGGTTGGAAGAACACTGAAGCTTTCTTT. This gives the protein CASSLGWKNTEAFF.

This clonotype was counted at least ten times. J is TRBJ2-7 and V is TRBV6-2 or TRBV6-3; no clear D. CDR1 and CDR2 (germline): MNHEY, SVGEGT. This CDR3 is 14 amino acids long. V dropped 2 bases and J dropped 3 bases, with 11 bases sitting between them. The CDR3 DNA sequence: TGTGCCAGCAGTTACGTCGGCAGCTACTACGAGCAGTACTTC. It specifies CASSYVGSYYEQYF.

This clonotype was counted a few times. V usage is TRBV6-6 and J usage is TRBJ1-3, with unresolved D. CDR1 is MNHNY, CDR2 SVGAGI, per germline (reference sequence). The CDR3 sequence is 12 residues long. V lost 7 bases and J lost 9, with 13 bases in between. The CDR3 bases are TGTGCCAGCACCGATACGAGGATCACCATATATTTT. Its translation is CASTDTRITIYF.

This clonotype turned up a few times. An end of the junction differs from the germline gene, which may be a read error. The CDR3 nucleotides are TGTGCCAGCAGCTTAGACAGCCTTAAGACCCAGACTATCTTC. It translates to CASSLDSLKTQTIF. The J gene is TRBJ2-1, the V gene TRBV13; D perhaps matches TRBD2 (5 bases). The germline V gene has CDR1 PRHDT and CDR2 FYEKMQ (reference sequence). The CDR3 has 14 residues.

This clonotype came up many times. The V and J genes are TRBV7-9 and TRBJ2-7; D is possibly TRBD1 or TRBD2 (5 bases each). This CDR3 is 13 amino acids long. Deletions cut 1 base from V and 6 bases from J, with 10 bases between. Germline CDR1 is SEHNR and CDR2 is FQNEAQ (reference sequence). CDR3 bases: TGTGCCAGCAGCTTAGTTGGGACCTCCGAGCAGTACGTC. Encoded protein: CASSLVGTSEQYV.

This clonotype was counted at least ten times. The CDR3 DNA follows: TGTGCCAGCAGCTTTTCGGATGAAGCTTTCTTT. This codes for CASSFSDEAFF. This chain uses TRBV25-1 with TRBJ1-1; no definite D call. Trimming took 6 bases from V and 7 from J, leaving 9 bases between them. Germline V lookup: CDR1 MGHDK, CDR2 SYGVNS. The CDR3 spans 11 residues.

This clonotype was observed at least ten times. V usage is TRBV7-3 and J usage is TRBJ2-2; a weak D match, TRBD1 (5 bases). The germline V and J ends were trimmed by 4 bases and 4 bases, with 10 bases remaining between them. This CDR3 spans 14 amino acids. Germline assignment: CDR1 SGHTA and CDR2 FQGTGA. The CDR3 DNA reads as TGTGCCAGCAGCTCAGGGCCGGCCACCGGGGAGCTGTTTTTT. Translated, it gives CASSSGPATGELFF.

The CDR3 spells CASSPGDRGLAEKLFF. CDR3 nucleotides: TGTGCCAGCAGCCCAGGGGACAGGGGACTTGCTGAAAAACTGTTTTTT. The V gene is TRBV9, the J gene TRBJ1-4; 10 bases agree with TRBD1. V trimming: 4 bases; J trimming: 7 bases; junction bases outside the gene matches: 10. Germline lookup yields CDR1 SGDLS and CDR2 YYNGEE. The CDR3 sequence is 16 residues long.

This sequence joins TRBV7-2 and TRBJ1-5; D unclear. Trimming took 5 bases from V and 5 from J, leaving 10 bases between them. CDR1 is SGHTA, CDR2 FQGNSA, per germline. CDR3 size: 13 residues. This CDR3 reads CASSSTADQPQHF. As DNA, the CDR3 is TGTGCCAGCAGCAGTACTGCGGATCAGCCCCAGCATTTT.

This clonotype was seen a handful of times. The rearrangement uses TRBV7-9 and TRBJ2-1, with D unresolved. The V gene's germline CDR1 is SEHNR and CDR2 FQNEAQ (reference sequence). The CDR3 has 15 amino acids. Trimming pared 6 bases from V and 4 bases from J, leaving 16 bases between. DNA for the CDR3: TGTGCCAGCAGTGGTCCCGAACTTTTATACAATGAGCAGTTCTTC. It codes for CASSGPELLYNEQFF.

The chain is built from TRBV18 and TRBJ1-5, with D hard to call. The CDR3 sequence is 14 residues long. V lost 5 bases, J lost 0 bases, and 8 bases lay in between. Germline assignment: CDR1 KGHSH and CDR2 LQKENI. The CDR3 here is CASSNRDSNQPQHF. In nucleotides, the CDR3 is TGTGCCAGCTCAAATAGGGATAGCAATCAGCCCCAGCATTTT.

This clonotype was found a few times. This CDR3 is CASSQREGMNTEAFF. CDR3 DNA sequence: TGTGCCAGCAGCCAGAGAGAGGGTATGAACACTGAAGCTTTCTTT. The gene calls are TRBV7-8 and TRBJ1-1; D is uncertain. The CDR3 length is 15 residues. The germline V gene has CDR1 SGHVS and CDR2 FQNEAQ. Trimming pared 5 bases from V and 0 bases from J, leaving 13 bases between.

The chain uses TRBV11-2 and TRBJ2-1; possibly TRBD2 for D (6 bases). Germline CDR1 reads SGHAT; CDR2 reads FQNNGV. The length of the CDR3 is 15 residues. Trimming removed 6 bases from V and 4 bases from J, with 16 bases in between. CDR3 loop: CASRGGGPKYNEQFF. CDR3 DNA: TGTGCCAGCAGGGGGGGAGGTCCCAAGTACAATGAGCAGTTCTTC.

This clonotype was observed a handful of times. The V call is TRBV9, the J call TRBJ2-5; 7 nucleotides agree with TRBD2. This CDR3 comprises 15 residues. V lost 5 bases and J lost 5; bases outside the gene matches: 12. Germline V gene data show CDR1 as SGDLS and CDR2 as YYNGEE. The CDR3: CASSDSLSSGETQYF. DNA for the CDR3: TGTGCCAGCAGTGATAGCCTCAGTAGCGGGGAGACCCAGTACTTC.

This clonotype was found once. The chain links TRBV6-2 or TRBV6-3 to TRBJ1-2; D uncertain. This CDR3 has 16 residues. The V gene lost 2 bases and the J gene lost 8 bases, with 21 bases spanning the gap. Germline CDR1 and CDR2: MNHEY and SVGEGT. This chain's CDR3 is CASSYPRYSSGSGYTF. The DNA for the CDR3 is TGTGCCAGCAGTTACCCACGTTATTCTTCGGGAAGCGGCTACACCTTC.

In nucleotides, the CDR3 is TGTGCCAGCAGTTACACGGGGAATCAGCCCCAGCATTTT. Its translation is CASSYTGNQPQHF. The chain couples TRBV6-5 to TRBJ1-5; D is unresolved. CDR3 size: 13 residues. Trimming removed 2 bases at V and 4 bases at J, with 6 bases between. The germline V gene has CDR1 MNHEY and CDR2 SVGAGI.

This chain uses TRBV7-9 with TRBJ2-3; D is perhaps TRBD2 (5 bases). V was pared by 4 bases and J by 1 base, with 12 bases between. The CDR3 sequence is 15 residues long. Germline CDR1 SEHNR, CDR2 FQNEAQ (reference sequence). This CDR3 is CASSYPKEGTDTQYF. In nucleotides, the CDR3 is TGTGCCAGCAGCTACCCCAAGGAGGGCACAGATACGCAGTATTTT.

The sample holds a few counts of this clonotype. The chain couples TRBV28 to TRBJ2-7; the match to TRBD2 covers 12 bases. The CDR3 length is 15 residues. Trimming at V came to 7 bases and at J to 0 bases, leaving 4 bases not matched to a gene. Germline V lookup: CDR1 MDHEN, CDR2 SYDVKM. The CDR3 nucleotides are TGTGCCAGCACCGGGACTAGCGGGTTCTCCTACGAGCAGTACTTC. As protein: CASTGTSGFSYEQYF.

This clonotype was seen repeatedly, ten times or more. V gene TRBV29-1 combines with J gene TRBJ2-1; D is possibly TRBD1 (6 bases). Germline-derived CDR1 and CDR2 are SQVTM and ANQGSEA. The CDR3 contains 12 residues. The V gene lost 3 bases and the J gene lost 4 bases, with 7 bases spanning the gap. The CDR3 DNA follows: TGCAGCGTTGAGAGGGGGTACAATGAGCAGTTCTTC. It is translated as CSVERGYNEQFF.

This clonotype was recorded at least ten times. The rearrangement uses TRBV7-2 and TRBJ2-7, with D possibly TRBD2 on 6 matching bases. Trimming cost V 1 base and J 0 bases, with 13 bases left between them. Germline CDR1 is SGHTA and CDR2 is FQGNSA. The CDR3 has 16 amino acids. The DNA for the CDR3 is TGTGCCAGCAGCTTAGAAGGAGGGATACTCTCCTACGAGCAGTACGTC. Translated, it gives CASSLEGGILSYEQYV.

This clonotype appeared a few times. The chain is built from TRBV11-2 and TRBJ1-1; D is unresolved. The germline V and J ends were trimmed by 4 bases and 0 bases, with 12 bases remaining between them. This CDR3 comprises 15 residues. CDR1 is SGHAT, CDR2 FQNNGV, per germline. CDR3 sequence reads: CASSSRTDLNTEAFF. The CDR3 DNA reads TGTGCCAGCAGCTCTCGGACGGATTTGAACACTGAAGCTTTCTTT.